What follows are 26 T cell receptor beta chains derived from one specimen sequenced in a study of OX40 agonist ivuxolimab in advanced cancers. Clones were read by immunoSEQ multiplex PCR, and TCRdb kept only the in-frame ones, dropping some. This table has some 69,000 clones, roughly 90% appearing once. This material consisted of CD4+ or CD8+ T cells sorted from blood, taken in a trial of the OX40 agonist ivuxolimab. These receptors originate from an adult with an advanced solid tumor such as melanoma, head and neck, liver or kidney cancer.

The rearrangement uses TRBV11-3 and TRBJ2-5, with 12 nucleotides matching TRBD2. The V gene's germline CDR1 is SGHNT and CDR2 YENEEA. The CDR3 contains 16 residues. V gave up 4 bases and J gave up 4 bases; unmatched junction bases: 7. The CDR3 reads CASSSRLAGESETQYF. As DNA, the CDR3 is TGTGCCAGCAGCTCTCGACTAGCGGGAGAGTCAGAGACCCAGTACTTC.

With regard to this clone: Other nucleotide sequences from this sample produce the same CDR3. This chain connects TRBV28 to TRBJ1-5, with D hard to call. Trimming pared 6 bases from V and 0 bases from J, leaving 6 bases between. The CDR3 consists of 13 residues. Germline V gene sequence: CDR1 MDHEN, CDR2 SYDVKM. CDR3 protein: CASSLDSNQPQHF. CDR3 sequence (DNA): TGTGCCAGCAGCTTAGATAGCAATCAGCCCCAGCATTTT.

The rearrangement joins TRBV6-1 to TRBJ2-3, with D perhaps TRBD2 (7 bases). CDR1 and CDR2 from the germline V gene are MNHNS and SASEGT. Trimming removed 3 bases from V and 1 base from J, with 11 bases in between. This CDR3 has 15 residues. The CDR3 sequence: CASSEGGARTDTQYF. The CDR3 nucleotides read TGTGCCAGCAGTGAGGGGGGGGCTCGCACAGATACGCAGTATTTT.

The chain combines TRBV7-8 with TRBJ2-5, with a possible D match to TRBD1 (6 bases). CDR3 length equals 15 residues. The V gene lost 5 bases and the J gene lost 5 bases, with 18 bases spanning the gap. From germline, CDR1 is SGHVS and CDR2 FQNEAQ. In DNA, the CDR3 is TGTGCCAGCAGCCGCAATTTTGGGGGCGCTGAGACCCAGTACTTC. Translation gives CASSRNFGGAETQYF.

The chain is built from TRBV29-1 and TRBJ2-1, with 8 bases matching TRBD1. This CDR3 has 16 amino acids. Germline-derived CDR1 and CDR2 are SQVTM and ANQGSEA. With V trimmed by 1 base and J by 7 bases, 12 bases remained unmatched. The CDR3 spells CSVEAGAGGMRNEQFF. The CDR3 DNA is TGCAGCGTTGAAGCGGGTGCAGGGGGCATGAGGAATGAGCAGTTCTTC.

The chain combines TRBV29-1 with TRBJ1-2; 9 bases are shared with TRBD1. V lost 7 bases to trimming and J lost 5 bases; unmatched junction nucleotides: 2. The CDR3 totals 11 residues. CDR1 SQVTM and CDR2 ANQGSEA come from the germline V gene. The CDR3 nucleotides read TGCAGCGGGGACAGGGTTTATGGCTACACCTTC. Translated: CSGDRVYGYTF.

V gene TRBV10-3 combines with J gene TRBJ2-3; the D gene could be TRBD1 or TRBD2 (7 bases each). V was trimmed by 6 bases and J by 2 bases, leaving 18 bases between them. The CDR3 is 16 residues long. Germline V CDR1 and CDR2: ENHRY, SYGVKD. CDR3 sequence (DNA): TGTGCCATCAGGAAGGGGGCGGGAGACCTCACAGATACGCAGTATTTT. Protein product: CAIRKGAGDLTDTQYF.

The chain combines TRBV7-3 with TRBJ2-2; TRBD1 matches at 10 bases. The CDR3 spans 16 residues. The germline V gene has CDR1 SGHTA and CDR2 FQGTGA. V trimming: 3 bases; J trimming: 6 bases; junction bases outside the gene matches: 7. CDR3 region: CASSLKTGGVSGELFF. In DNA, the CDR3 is TGTGCCAGCAGCTTGAAGACAGGGGGCGTGTCCGGGGAGCTGTTTTTT.

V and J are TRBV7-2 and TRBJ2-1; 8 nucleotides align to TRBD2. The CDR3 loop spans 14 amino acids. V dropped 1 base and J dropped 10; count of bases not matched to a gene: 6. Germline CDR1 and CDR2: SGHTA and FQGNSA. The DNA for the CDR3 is TGTGCCAGCAGCTTAGTGGCTAGCGGGCCGGAGCAGTTCTTC. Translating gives CASSLVASGPEQFF.

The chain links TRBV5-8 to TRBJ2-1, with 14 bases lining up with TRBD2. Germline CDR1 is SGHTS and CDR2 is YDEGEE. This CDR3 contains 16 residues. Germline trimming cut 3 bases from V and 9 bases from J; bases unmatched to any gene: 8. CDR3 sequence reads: CASSWTGLAGEGEQFF. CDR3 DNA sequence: TGTGCCAGCAGCTGGACGGGACTAGCGGGAGAGGGTGAGCAGTTCTTC.

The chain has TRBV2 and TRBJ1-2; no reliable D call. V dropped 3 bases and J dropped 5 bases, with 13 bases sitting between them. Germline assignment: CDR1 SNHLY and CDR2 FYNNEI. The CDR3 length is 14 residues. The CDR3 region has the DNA TGTGCCAGCAGTGACCAGATTACCCCATATGGCTACACCTTC. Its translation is CASSDQITPYGYTF.

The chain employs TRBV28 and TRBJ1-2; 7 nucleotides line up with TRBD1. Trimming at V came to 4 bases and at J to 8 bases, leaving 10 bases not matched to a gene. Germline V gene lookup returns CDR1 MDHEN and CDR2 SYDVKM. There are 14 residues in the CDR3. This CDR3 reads CASSSLDRVGGYTF. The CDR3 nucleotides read TGTGCCAGCAGTTCTCTAGACAGGGTCGGGGGCTACACCTTC.

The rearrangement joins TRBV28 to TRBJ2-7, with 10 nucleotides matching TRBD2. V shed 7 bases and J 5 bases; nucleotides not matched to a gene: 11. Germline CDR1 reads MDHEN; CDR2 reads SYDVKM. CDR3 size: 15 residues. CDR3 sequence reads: CASIKAGGLMHEQYF. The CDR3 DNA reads TGTGCCAGCATTAAAGCGGGAGGGCTGATGCACGAGCAGTACTTC. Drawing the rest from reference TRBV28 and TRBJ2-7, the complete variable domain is DVKVTQSSRYLVKRTGEKVFLECVQDMDHENMFWYRQDPGLGLRLIYFSYDVKMKEKGDIPEGYSVSREKKERFSLILESASTNQTSMYLCASIKAGGLMHEQYFGPGTRLTVT.

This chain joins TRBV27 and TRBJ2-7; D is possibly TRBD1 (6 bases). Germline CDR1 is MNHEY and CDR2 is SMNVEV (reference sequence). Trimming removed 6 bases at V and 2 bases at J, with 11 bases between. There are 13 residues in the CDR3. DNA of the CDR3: TGTGCCAGCAGAAGGACAGCCACCTACGAGCAGTACTTC. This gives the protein CASRRTATYEQYF.

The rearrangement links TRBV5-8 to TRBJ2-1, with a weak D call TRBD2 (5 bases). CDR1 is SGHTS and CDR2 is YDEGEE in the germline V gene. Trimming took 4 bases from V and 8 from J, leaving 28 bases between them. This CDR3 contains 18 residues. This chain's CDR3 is CASSNGWAGSPDFDEQFF. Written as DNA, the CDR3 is TGTGCCAGCAGCAACGGATGGGCGGGCTCCCCAGACTTCGATGAGCAGTTCTTC. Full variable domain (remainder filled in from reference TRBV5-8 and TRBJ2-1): EAGVTQSPTHLIKTRGQQATLRCSPISGHTSVYWYQQALGLGLQFLLWYDEGEERNRGNFPPRFSGRQFPNYSSELNVNALELEDSALYLCASSNGWAGSPDFDEQFFGPGTRLTVL.

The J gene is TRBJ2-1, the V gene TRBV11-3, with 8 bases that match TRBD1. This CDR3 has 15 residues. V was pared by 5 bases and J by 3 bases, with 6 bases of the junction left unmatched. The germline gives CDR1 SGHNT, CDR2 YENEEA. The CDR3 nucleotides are TGTGCCAGCAGCCCTCCAGGGGGCGACTACAATGAGCAGTTCTTC. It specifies CASSPPGGDYNEQFF.

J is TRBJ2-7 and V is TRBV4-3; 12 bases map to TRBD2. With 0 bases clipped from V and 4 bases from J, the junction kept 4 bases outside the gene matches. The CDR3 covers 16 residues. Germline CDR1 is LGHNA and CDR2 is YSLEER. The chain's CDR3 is CASSQDVGLAGYEQYF. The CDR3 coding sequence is TGCGCCAGCAGCCAAGATGTAGGACTAGCGGGATACGAGCAGTACTTC.

The CDR3 protein is CASSRGQADTQYF. As DNA, the CDR3 is TGTGCCAGCAGTAGAGGCCAGGCAGATACGCAGTATTTT. The rearrangement links TRBV28 to TRBJ2-3; D unresolved. The germline V and J ends were trimmed by 5 bases and 4 bases, with 10 bases remaining between them. This CDR3 is 13 amino acids long. Germline CDR1 reads MDHEN; CDR2 reads SYDVKM.

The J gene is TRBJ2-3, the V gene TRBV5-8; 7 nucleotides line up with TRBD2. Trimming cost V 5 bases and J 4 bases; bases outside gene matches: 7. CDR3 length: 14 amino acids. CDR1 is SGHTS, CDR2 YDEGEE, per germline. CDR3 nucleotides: TGTGCCAGCAGTCGGGGGAGGGTGGCAGATACGCAGTATTTT. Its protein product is CASSRGRVADTQYF.

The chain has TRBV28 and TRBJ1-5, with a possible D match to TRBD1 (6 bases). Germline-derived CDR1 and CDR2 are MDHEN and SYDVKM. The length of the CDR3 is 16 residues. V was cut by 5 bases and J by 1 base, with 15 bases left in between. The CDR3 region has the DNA TGTGCCAGCAGTCCCCTCTCGGGGGCCAGCAATCAGCCCCAGCATTTT. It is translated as CASSPLSGASNQPQHF.

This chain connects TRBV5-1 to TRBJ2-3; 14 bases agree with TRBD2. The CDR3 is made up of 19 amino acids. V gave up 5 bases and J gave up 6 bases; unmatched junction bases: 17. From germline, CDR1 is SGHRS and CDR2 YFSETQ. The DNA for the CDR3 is TGCGCCAGCAGATCAGAAGGGGGGACTAGCGGGAGTTTTACGGATACGCAGTATTTT. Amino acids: CASRSEGGTSGSFTDTQYF.

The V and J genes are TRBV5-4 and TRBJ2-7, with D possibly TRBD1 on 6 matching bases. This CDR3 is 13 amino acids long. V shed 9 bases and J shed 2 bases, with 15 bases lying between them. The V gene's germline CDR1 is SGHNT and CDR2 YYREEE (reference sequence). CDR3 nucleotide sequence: TGTGCCACCGGGCAGGGGATCCCCTACGAGCAGTACTTC. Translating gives CATGQGIPYEQYF.

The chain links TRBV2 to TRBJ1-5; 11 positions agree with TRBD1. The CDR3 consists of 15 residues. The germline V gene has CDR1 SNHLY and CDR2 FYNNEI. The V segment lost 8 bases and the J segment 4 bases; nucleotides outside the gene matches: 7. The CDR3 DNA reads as TGTGCCAGCGCGACCCGGGACAGGGGGAATCAGCCCCAGCATTTT. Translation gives CASATRDRGNQPQHF.

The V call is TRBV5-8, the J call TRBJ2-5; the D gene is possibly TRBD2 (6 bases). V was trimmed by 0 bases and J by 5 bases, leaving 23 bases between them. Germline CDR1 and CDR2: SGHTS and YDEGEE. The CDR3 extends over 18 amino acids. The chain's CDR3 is CASSLGGTPDITAETQYF. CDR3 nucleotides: TGTGCCAGCAGCTTGGGAGGGACTCCCGATATAACCGCGGAGACCCAGTACTTC.

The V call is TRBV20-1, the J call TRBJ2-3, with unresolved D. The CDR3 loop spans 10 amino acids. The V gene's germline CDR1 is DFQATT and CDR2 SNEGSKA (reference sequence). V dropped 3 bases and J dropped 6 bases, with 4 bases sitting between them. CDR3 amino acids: CSASVDTQYF. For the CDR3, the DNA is TGCAGTGCTAGTGTCGATACGCAGTATTTT.

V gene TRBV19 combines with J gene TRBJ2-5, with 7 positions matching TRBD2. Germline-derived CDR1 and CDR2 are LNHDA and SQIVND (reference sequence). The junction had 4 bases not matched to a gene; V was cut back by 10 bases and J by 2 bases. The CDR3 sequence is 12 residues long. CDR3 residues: CATSAGQETQYF. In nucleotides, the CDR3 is TGTGCCACTTCAGCGGGGCAAGAGACCCAGTACTTC.